These 23 T cell receptor beta chains share one sample of origin, sequenced in a study of T cell responses to AZD1222 COVID-19 vaccine. The method was immunoSEQ multiplex PCR; TCRdb's version includes in-frame clones alone and lacks a portion of them. Of some 120,000 clones in the sample, around 84% are singletons; the top ten hold 10% to 15%. The starting material was peripheral blood, obtained on day 0 of AZD1222 vaccination. These receptors originate from an adult in good health.

The chain couples TRBV9 to TRBJ2-7; tentatively, D is TRBD2 (6 bases). This CDR3 is built from 13 residues. Trimming removed 3 bases from V and 6 bases from J, with 13 bases in between. Germline V lookup: CDR1 SGDLS, CDR2 YYNGEE. This CDR3 reads CASSAGTGGEQYF. The CDR3 bases are TGTGCCAGCAGCGCAGGAACCGGGGGCGAGCAGTACTTC.

The chain links TRBV28 to TRBJ1-2, with a tentative D call TRBD1 (5 bases). The germline V and J ends were trimmed by 5 bases and 2 bases, with 15 bases remaining between them. Per germline, CDR1 MDHEN and CDR2 SYDVKM. The CDR3 is made up of 15 amino acids. CDR3 sequence reads: CASSPNGAGNYGYTF. The CDR3 DNA reads TGTGCCAGCAGTCCCAACGGAGCAGGGAACTATGGCTACACCTTC.

This rearrangement joins TRBV14 to TRBJ1-5; D remains unclear. Germline V gene lookup returns CDR1 SGHDN and CDR2 FVKESK. Trimming took 0 bases from V and 6 from J, leaving 6 bases between them. This CDR3 has 13 residues. CDR3 DNA: TGTGCCAGCAGCCAAGATCACGCTCAGCCCCAGCATTTT. It yields the protein CASSQDHAQPQHF.

In the case of this clone: In the same sample, other DNA sequences code for this CDR3. The chain carries TRBV5-1 and TRBJ2-7; D not resolved. There are 11 residues in the CDR3. CDR1 is SGHRS and CDR2 is YFSETQ in the germline V gene. V gave up 3 bases and J gave up 1 base, with 2 bases separating them. The CDR3 loop reads CASSSSYEQYF. The CDR3 nucleotides are TGCGCCAGCAGCTCGTCCTACGAGCAGTACTTC.

The J gene is TRBJ2-1, the V gene TRBV5-1; unclear D gene. The CDR3 has 12 residues. Germline loops: CDR1 SGHRS, CDR2 YFSETQ. Deletions cut 2 bases from V and 9 bases from J, with 9 bases between. CDR3 sequence reads: CASSLGPSEQFF. CDR3 in DNA: TGCGCCAGCAGCTTAGGGCCGTCTGAGCAGTTCTTC.

The chain is built from TRBV2 and TRBJ2-3, with D unresolved. Germline V CDR1 and CDR2: SNHLY, FYNNEI. V was cut by 7 bases and J by 9 bases, with 20 bases left in between. This CDR3 region has 14 residues. The CDR3 reads CASIISPNRLTQYF. The CDR3 nucleotides read TGTGCCAGCATAATTAGTCCCAATCGGTTGACGCAGTATTTT.

The V and J genes are TRBV28 and TRBJ2-7; possibly TRBD1 for D (6 bases). V gave up 5 bases and J gave up 1 base, with 18 bases separating them. Germline loops: CDR1 MDHEN, CDR2 SYDVKM. The CDR3 contains 16 residues. CDR3 in DNA: TGTGCCAGCAGTGGACCCGGGCAGGGGTCTTCCTACGAGCAGTACTTC. Protein product: CASSGPGQGSSYEQYF.

The chain carries TRBV27 and TRBJ2-5, with 8 bases aligning to TRBD1. J was trimmed by 5 bases and V by 6 bases; bases with no gene match: 8. The CDR3 consists of 14 residues. The germline V gene has CDR1 MNHEY and CDR2 SMNVEV (reference sequence). In DNA form, the CDR3 reads TGTGCCAGCAGCCCGGGACAGGCAGGGGAGACCCAGTACTTC. Its translation: CASSPGQAGETQYF.

This clone was observed once. The V gene is TRBV4-3, the J gene TRBJ1-2; no clear D. This CDR3 has 15 residues. V lost 0 bases and J 4 bases, leaving 12 bases between the germline ends. Germline values: CDR1 LGHNA, CDR2 YSLEER. The CDR3 reads CASSQEGGGRYGYTF. The CDR3 coding sequence is TGCGCCAGCAGCCAAGAAGGTGGAGGACGCTATGGCTACACCTTC.

The rearrangement joins TRBV6-5 to TRBJ1-2; D might be TRBD1 (5 bases). CDR3 length: 16 residues. The V gene's germline CDR1 is MNHEY and CDR2 SVGAGI. V gave up 0 bases and J gave up 2 bases, with 13 bases separating them. As DNA, the CDR3 is TGTGCCAGCAGTTACTCAAACGGGGACTTAAACTATGGCTACACCTTC. It encodes CASSYSNGDLNYGYTF.

The gene calls are TRBV7-2 and TRBJ1-2; 9 bases are shared with TRBD1. V lost 2 bases to trimming and J lost 4 bases; unmatched junction nucleotides: 5. Germline CDR1 reads SGHTA; CDR2 reads FQGNSA. The CDR3 sequence is 15 residues long. In DNA form, the CDR3 reads TGTGCCAGCAGCTTAAGACAGGGGGGTCCCTATGGCTACACCTTC. It translates to CASSLRQGGPYGYTF. Using reference TRBV7-2 and TRBJ1-2 for the parts outside the CDR3, the full variable domain is GAGVSQSPSNKVTEKGKDVELRCDPISGHTALYWYRQSLGQGLEFLIYFQGNSAPDKSGLPSDRFSAERTGGSVSTLTIQRTQQEDSAVYLCASSLRQGGPYGYTFGSGTRLTVV.

The chain links TRBV11-1 to TRBJ2-2; D remains ambiguous. The V end lost 2 bases, the J end lost 1 base, and 5 bases lay between the germline ends. The germline V gene has CDR1 SGHAT and CDR2 FQDESV (reference sequence). This CDR3 spans 14 amino acids. This chain's CDR3 is CASSLTRNTGELFF. The CDR3, as DNA: TGTGCCAGCAGCTTAACCAGGAACACCGGGGAGCTGTTTTTT.

The rearrangement uses TRBV7-2 and TRBJ2-4; 12 positions agree with TRBD2. In germline, CDR1 is SGHTA, CDR2 FQGNSA. The V gene end was trimmed by 1 base and the J gene end by 1 base; junction bases not matched to a gene: 5. The CDR3 is made up of 18 amino acids. CDR3 nucleotides: TGTGCCAGCAGCTTAGGACTAGCGGGGGCCGGGGCCAAAAACATTCAGTACTTC. Translating it yields CASSLGLAGAGAKNIQYF.

The J gene is TRBJ2-1, the V gene TRBV30, with a possible D match to TRBD2 (6 bases). The V end was cut by 6 bases, the J end by 2 bases, with 14 bases between. This CDR3 has 14 amino acids. Per germline, CDR1 GTSNPN and CDR2 SVGIG (reference sequence). The CDR3 spells CACQEGSAYNEQFF. The CDR3 DNA follows: TGTGCCTGCCAGGAGGGTTCGGCCTACAATGAGCAGTTCTTC.

The chain has TRBV6-4 and TRBJ1-1; D remains ambiguous. CDR1 is MRHNA and CDR2 is SNTAGT in the germline V gene. Trimming removed 0 bases from V and 4 bases from J, with 12 bases in between. The CDR3 covers 15 residues. Written as DNA, the CDR3 is TGTGCCAGCAGTGACTCTAGGGAGGGATGCACTGAAGCTTTCTTT. Protein: CASSDSREGCTEAFF.

The rearrangement uses TRBV28 and TRBJ2-5; 7 bases match TRBD1. J was trimmed by 1 base and V by 2 bases; bases with no gene match: 4. Germline values: CDR1 MDHEN, CDR2 SYDVKM. The CDR3 contains 15 residues. The CDR3 here is CASSLQQGTQETQYF. The DNA for the CDR3 is TGTGCCAGCAGTTTACAACAGGGGACCCAAGAGACCCAGTACTTC.

This chain joins TRBV10-2 and TRBJ1-5; 9 nucleotides agree with TRBD1. Germline V gene data show CDR1 as WSHSY and CDR2 as SAAADI. The CDR3 spans 15 residues. V shed 6 bases, J shed 2 bases, and the junction held 5 bases outside the gene matches. The DNA for the CDR3 is TGCGCCAGCAGCGCTACAGGGGGCGGCAATCAGCCCCAGCATTTT. Its protein product is CASSATGGGNQPQHF.

This chain connects TRBV2 to TRBJ2-1; D remains ambiguous. CDR1 SNHLY and CDR2 FYNNEI come from the germline V gene. V shed 6 bases and J shed 7 bases, with 4 bases lying between them. The CDR3 length is 10 residues. The CDR3: CASSLNEQFF. CDR3 bases: TGTGCCAGCAGCCTAAATGAGCAGTTCTTC.

CDR3 bases: TGCAGCGTTGACGGCGGACTAGCGGGAGAGTCTTCAGATACGCAGTATTTT. Amino acids: CSVDGGLAGESSDTQYF. The rearrangement uses TRBV29-1 and TRBJ2-3; TRBD2 matches at 13 bases. V was clipped by 3 bases and J by 4 bases; unmatched bases: 10. CDR3 length: 17 amino acids. CDR1 SQVTM and CDR2 ANQGSEA come from the germline V gene.

Details on this clone: Distinct nucleotide sequences in the sample also encode this CDR3. The J gene is TRBJ1-3, the V gene TRBV2; D is ambiguous. CDR1 is SNHLY and CDR2 is FYNNEI in the germline V gene. Deletions cut 4 bases from V and 3 bases from J, with 4 bases between. The length of the CDR3 is 12 residues. The CDR3 DNA sequence: TGTGCCAGCAGTGGGAGTGGAAACACCATATATTTT. Protein: CASSGSGNTIYF.

This sequence joins TRBV7-9 and TRBJ1-1; 8 nucleotides line up with TRBD1. Germline trimming cut 5 bases from V and 8 bases from J; bases unmatched to any gene: 7. The length of the CDR3 is 13 residues. CDR1 and CDR2 from the germline V gene are SEHNR and FQNEAQ (reference sequence). CDR3 sequence (DNA): TGTGCCAGCAGCCAACGGACAGGGATGGAAGCTTTCTTT. This gives the protein CASSQRTGMEAFF.

V and J are TRBV5-1 and TRBJ2-5, with D perhaps matching TRBD1 (5 bases). Trimming cost V 5 bases and J 2 bases, with 16 bases left between them. Germline V gives CDR1 SGHRS, CDR2 YFSETQ. This CDR3 has 15 amino acids. CDR3 DNA: TGCGCCAGCAGGCAGCTAGGACACGAGCAAGAGACCCAGTACTTC. It yields the protein CASRQLGHEQETQYF.

The rearrangement joins TRBV25-1 to TRBJ2-2; TRBD1 agrees at 7 bases. The J segment lost 1 base and the V segment lost 7 bases, leaving 9 bases of the junction unmatched. This CDR3 spans 16 amino acids. Per germline, CDR1 MGHDK and CDR2 SYGVNS. CDR3: CASTDSYRGNTGELFF. In nucleotides, the CDR3 is TGTGCCAGCACCGACAGCTACAGGGGGAACACCGGGGAGCTGTTTTTT.